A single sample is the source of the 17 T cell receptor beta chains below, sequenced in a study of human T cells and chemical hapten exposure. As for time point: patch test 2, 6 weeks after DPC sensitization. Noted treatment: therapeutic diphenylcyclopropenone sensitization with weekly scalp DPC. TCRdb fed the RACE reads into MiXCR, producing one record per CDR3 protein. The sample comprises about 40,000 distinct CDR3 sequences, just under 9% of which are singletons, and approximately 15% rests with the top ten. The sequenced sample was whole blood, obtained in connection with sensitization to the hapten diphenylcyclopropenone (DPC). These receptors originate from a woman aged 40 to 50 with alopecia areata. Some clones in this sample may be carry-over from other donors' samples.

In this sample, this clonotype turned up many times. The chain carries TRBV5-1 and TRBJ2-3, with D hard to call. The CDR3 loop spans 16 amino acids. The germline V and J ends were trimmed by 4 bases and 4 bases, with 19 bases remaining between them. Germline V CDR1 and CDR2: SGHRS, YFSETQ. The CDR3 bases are TGCGCCAGCAGCCTATATTCGCAGCGCACAGCAGATACGCAGTATTTT. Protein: CASSLYSQRTADTQYF.

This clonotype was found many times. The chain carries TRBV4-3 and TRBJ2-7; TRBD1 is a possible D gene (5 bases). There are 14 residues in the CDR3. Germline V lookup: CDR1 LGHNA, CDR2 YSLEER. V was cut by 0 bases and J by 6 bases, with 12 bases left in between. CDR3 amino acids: CASSQDPGISEQYF. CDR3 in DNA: TGCGCCAGCAGCCAAGACCCAGGGATCAGCGAGCAGTACTTC.

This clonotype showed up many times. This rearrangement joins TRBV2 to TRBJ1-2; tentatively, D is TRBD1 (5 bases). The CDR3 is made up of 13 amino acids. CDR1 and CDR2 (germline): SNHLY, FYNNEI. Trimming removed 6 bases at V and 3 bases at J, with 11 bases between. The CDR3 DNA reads TGTGCCAGCAGAGTAGCAGGGCACTATGGCTACACCTTC. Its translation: CASRVAGHYGYTF.

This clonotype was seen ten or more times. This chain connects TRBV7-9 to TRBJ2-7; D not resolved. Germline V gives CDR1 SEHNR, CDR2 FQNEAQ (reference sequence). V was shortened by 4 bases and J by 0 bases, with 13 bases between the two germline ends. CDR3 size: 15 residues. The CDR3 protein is CASSSPGRSSYEQYF. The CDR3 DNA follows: TGTGCCAGCAGCTCTCCCGGACGTAGCTCCTACGAGCAGTACTTC.

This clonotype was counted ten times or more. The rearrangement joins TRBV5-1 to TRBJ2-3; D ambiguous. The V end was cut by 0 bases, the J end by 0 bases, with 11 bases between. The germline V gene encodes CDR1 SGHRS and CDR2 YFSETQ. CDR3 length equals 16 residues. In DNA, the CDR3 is TGCGCCAGCAGCTTGGGGGCGATCTCTAGCACAGATACGCAGTATTTT. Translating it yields CASSLGAISSTDTQYF.

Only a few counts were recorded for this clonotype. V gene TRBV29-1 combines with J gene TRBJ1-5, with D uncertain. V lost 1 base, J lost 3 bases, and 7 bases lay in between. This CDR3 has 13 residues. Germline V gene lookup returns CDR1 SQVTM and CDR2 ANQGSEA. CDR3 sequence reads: CSVEVSYNQPQHF. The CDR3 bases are TGCAGCGTTGAAGTCAGTTACAATCAGCCCCAGCATTTT.

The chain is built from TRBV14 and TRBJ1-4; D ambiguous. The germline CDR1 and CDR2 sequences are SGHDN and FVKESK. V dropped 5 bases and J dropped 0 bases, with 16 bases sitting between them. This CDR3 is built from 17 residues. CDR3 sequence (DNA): TGTGCCAGCAGCGGGAGGACTCACCTGACAACTAATGAAAAACTGTTTTTT. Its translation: CASSGRTHLTTNEKLFF.

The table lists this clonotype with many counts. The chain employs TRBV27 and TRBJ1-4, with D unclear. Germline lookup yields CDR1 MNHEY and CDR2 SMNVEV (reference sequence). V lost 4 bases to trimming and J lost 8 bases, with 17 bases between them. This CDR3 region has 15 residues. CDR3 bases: TGTGCCAGCAGTTCGATGCAGACCCCTAGAGAAAAACTGTTTTTT. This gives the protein CASSSMQTPREKLFF.

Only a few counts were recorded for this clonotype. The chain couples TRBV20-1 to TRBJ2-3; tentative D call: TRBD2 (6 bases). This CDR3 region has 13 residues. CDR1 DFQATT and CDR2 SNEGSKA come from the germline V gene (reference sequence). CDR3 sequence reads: CRAGSSSTDTQYF. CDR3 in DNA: TGCAGGGCCGGGAGCAGTAGCACAGATACGCAGTATTTT.

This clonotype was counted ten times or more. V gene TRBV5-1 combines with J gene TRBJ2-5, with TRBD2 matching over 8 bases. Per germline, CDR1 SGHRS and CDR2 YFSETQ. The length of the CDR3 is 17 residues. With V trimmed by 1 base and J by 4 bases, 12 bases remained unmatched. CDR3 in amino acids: CASSLIGLALRAETQYF. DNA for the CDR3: TGCGCCAGCAGCTTGATTGGACTAGCTTTGAGGGCAGAGACCCAGTACTTC.

CDR3 in amino acids: CASKGRLNEKLFF. The CDR3 DNA is TGTGCCAGCAAGGGACGGCTTAATGAAAAACTGTTTTTT. The rearrangement joins TRBV6-5 to TRBJ1-4; TRBD1 is a possible D gene (5 bases). The CDR3 loop spans 13 amino acids. The germline V gene has CDR1 MNHEY and CDR2 SVGAGI. Trimming took 7 bases from V and 4 from J, leaving 10 bases between them.

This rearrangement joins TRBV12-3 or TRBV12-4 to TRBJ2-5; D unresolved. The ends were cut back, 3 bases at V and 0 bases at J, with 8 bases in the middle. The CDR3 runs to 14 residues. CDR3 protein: CASSFGLNQETQYF. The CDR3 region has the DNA TGTGCCAGCAGTTTCGGGTTAAACCAAGAGACCCAGTACTTC.

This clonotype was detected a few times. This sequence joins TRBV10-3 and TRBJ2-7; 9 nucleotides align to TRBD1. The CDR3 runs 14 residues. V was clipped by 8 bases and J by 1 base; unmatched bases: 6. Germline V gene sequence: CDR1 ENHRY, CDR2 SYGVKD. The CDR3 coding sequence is TGTGCCATCCGTTCGACAGGGGGGTCCTACGAGCAGTACTTC. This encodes CAIRSTGGSYEQYF.

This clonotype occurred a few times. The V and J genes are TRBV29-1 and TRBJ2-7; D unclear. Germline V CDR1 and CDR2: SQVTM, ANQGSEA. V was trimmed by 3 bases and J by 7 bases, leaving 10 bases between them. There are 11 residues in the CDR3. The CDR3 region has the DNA TGCAGCGTTGAGTTATTGGGGGAGCAGTACTTC. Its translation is CSVELLGEQYF.

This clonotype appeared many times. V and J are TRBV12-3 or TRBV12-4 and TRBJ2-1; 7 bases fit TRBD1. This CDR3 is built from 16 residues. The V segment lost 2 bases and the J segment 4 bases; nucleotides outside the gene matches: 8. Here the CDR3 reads CASSLQNPDRYNEQFF. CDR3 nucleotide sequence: TGTGCCAGCAGTTTACAGAACCCGGACAGGTACAATGAGCAGTTCTTC.

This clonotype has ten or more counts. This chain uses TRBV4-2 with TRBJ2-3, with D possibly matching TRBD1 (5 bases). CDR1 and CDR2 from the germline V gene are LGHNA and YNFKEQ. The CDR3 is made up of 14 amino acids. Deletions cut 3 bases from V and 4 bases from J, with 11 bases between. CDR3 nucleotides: TGTGCCAGCAGCCAGGGGCGCCTCGCAGATACGCAGTATTTT. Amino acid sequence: CASSQGRLADTQYF.

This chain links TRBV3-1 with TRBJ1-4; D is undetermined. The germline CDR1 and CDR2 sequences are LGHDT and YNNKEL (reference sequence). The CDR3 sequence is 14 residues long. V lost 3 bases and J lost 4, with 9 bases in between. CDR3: CASSQTPVNEKLFF. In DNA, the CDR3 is TGTGCCAGCAGCCAGACACCCGTTAATGAAAAACTGTTTTTT. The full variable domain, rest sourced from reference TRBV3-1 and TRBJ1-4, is DTAVSQTPKYLVTQMGNDKSIKCEQNLGHDTMYWYKQDSKKFLKIMFSYNNKELIINETVPNRFSPKSPDKAHLNLHINSLELGDSAVYFCASSQTPVNEKLFFGSGTQLSVL.